This T cell receptor beta chain is from a study of blood T cell repertoires in COVID-19. The V and J ends lost 4 bases and 4 bases, in that order; junction bases with no gene match: 7. The germline V gene has CDR1 SGHTA and CDR2 FQGNSA. The length of the CDR3 is 15 residues. Only in-frame clones appear in the TCRdb table, and some are missing; sequencing was by immunoSEQ multiplex PCR. The table records hundreds of thousands of clones, 85% of them present only once. This receptor was obtained from a woman aged 30 to 39 who had been exposed to COVID-19. The sequencing input was PBMCs or T cells enriched from blood (not recorded which). V gene TRBV7-2 combines with J gene TRBJ2-7, with 10 nucleotides matching TRBD2. CDR3: CASSWGLAIGYEQYF. Here the CDR3 DNA reads TGTGCCAGCAGCTGGGGACTAGCGATAGGGTACGAGCAGTACTTC.